This T cell receptor beta chain was documented in a study of blood T cell repertoires in COVID-19. Across the whole study: Collection of acute and convalescent COVID-19 samples took place in the United States, Italy and Spain. PBMCs, B-cell-depleted T cells, or T cells provided the cDNA or gDNA that made up the material.

Source study methods: Nucleated cell number was recorded as an estimate derived from reference gene primer amplification. Measured with immunoSEQ multiplex PCR; TCRdb has only the in-frame clones, and not every one. The DNA was the basis for D and trimming; V, J and clone size are from that table. The repertoire holds some 180,000 clones, 80% seen once, with approximately 6.9% in the top ten. The V segment lost 1 base and the J segment 4 bases; nucleotides outside the gene matches: 3. This CDR3 comprises 15 residues. The germline gives CDR1 LGHDT, CDR2 YNNKEL (reference sequence). The clonotype comes from a man aged 55 to 69 with acute or convalescent COVID-19. Sequenced: peripheral blood. This chain links TRBV3-1 (or the pseudogene TRBV3-2) with TRBJ2-1; 8 bases match TRBD2. The CDR3 nucleotides read TGTGCCAGCAGCCAAGGGAGCGGGGGATACAATGAGCAGTTCTTC. It is translated as CASSQGSGGYNEQFF.